Here is one T cell receptor beta chain with its context. Its target is unknown. The data were obtained in a study of vaccination and CD4 T cells after COVID-19. Study in general: Investigators drew the post-COVID samples a median about 98 days after diagnosis, with a range of 35 to 161.

Treatment in this sample: approximately 10-day PBMC culture with coronavirus spike peptide pools or control peptides (ViraFEST assay). The dates of positive PCR tests extended from March through December 2020 and came before the US Alpha, Beta and Delta variants. The CDR3 loop spans 15 amino acids. Germline V gene lookup returns CDR1 DFQATT and CDR2 SNEGSKA (reference sequence). V lost 0 bases to trimming and J lost 8 bases, with 17 bases between them. An Oncomine TCR Beta short-read assay was used to sequence the DNA from cultured CD4+ T cells. One entry per CDR3 protein results from TCRdb running MiXCR on the PCR reads. The sample records just under 8,500 distinct CDR3 sequences, roughly three quarters being singletons.

J is TRBJ1-3 and V is TRBV20-1; weak D call: TRBD1 (6 bases). The sequencing sample was made of CD4+ T cells from blood, cultured in vitro. This receptor was identified in a human donor who had recovered from COVID-19. CDR3 nucleotides: TGCAGTGCTAGAGATACAGGGTGGAGCTTGGACACCATATATTTT. Translation: CSARDTGWSLDTIYF.